By share, the clone carrying this T cell receptor (beta chain) counts as medium-sized (0.01 to 0.1%). J gave up 1 base and V 1 base, and 3 bases lay outside the gene matches. The CDR3 consists of 15 residues. In germline, CDR1 is SGHNT, CDR2 YENEEA. These data belong to a study of sequential checkpoint blockade in melanoma. Profiling relied on immunoSEQ multiplex PCR, and the TCRdb table lists in-frame clones only, not all of them. The data hold about 6,100 clones, with 26% observed a single time. Treatment noted: randomized to nivolumab then ipilimumab (arm A) or the reverse (arm B). The J gene is TRBJ1-1, the V gene TRBV11-3; the match to TRBD1 covers 7 bases. The source of this sequence is a human donor with melanoma. The sample consisted of tumor tissue (inferred from file names), taken from a patient given nivolumab and ipilimumab in sequence. CDR3 sequence reads: CASSLGQGGNTEAFF. CDR3 nucleotides: TGTGCCAGCAGCTTAGGGCAGGGGGGGAACACTGAAGCTTTCTTT.